Shown below are 27 T cell receptor beta chains from a single sample sequenced in a study of cytomegalovirus exposure and HLA in healthy donors. The PCR made use of 60 Vbeta and 13 Jbeta primers. Clones were read by immunoSEQ multiplex PCR, and TCRdb kept only the in-frame ones, dropping some. The sample has some 53,000 clones. Sequencing was done on a sample of PBMCs. These TCRs come from a woman aged 55-75 years in good health and CMV-seropositive.

V gene TRBV7-5 combines with J gene TRBJ2-5; TRBD1 is the table's D call, not checked against the DNA. TRBV7-5 is flagged as a pseudogene. The CDR3 runs 14 residues. The chain's CDR3 is CARSWTRGKETQYF. CDR3 sequence (DNA): TGTGCCAGAAGTTGGACAAGGGGGAAAGAGACCCAGTACTTC.

CDR3 coding DNA: TGTGCCAGCTCACCACTCTTAGGAGGGGATAAAGCTAATGAAAAACTGTTTTTT. It is translated as CASSPLLGGDKANEKLFF. The chain is built from TRBV18 and TRBJ1-4; possible D gene TRBD1, 5 bases. This CDR3 region has 18 residues. Trimming took off 1 base at V and 3 bases at J, with 18 bases between the two ends. Germline CDR1 and CDR2: KGHSH and LQKENI.

DNA of the CDR3: TGTGCCAGCAGCCAGGAACAGGCCTCCTACGAGCAGTACTTC. Translating gives CASSQEQASYEQYF. The V call is TRBV4-2, the J call TRBJ2-7; a possible D gene is TRBD1 (5 bases). Germline CDR1 and CDR2: LGHNA and YNFKEQ. V lost 3 bases and J 0 bases, leaving 9 bases between the germline ends. The CDR3 length is 14 residues.

The chain links TRBV19 to TRBJ2-5; 8 bases match TRBD1. V trimming: 2 bases; J trimming: 3 bases; junction bases outside the gene matches: 2. CDR3 size: 14 residues. Germline CDR1 LNHDA, CDR2 SQIVND (reference sequence). Written as DNA, the CDR3 is TGTGCCAGTAGTATAAGACAGGGGAAAGAGACCCAGTACTTC. Translating gives CASSIRQGKETQYF.

The chain is built from TRBV10-2 and TRBJ2-1; 7 bases agree with TRBD2. Germline loops: CDR1 WSHSY, CDR2 SAAADI. V gave up 3 bases and J gave up 3 bases; unmatched junction bases: 11. The CDR3 runs to 17 residues. The DNA of the CDR3 is TGCGCCAGCAGTGACCCGGGAACGGGGGGAAACTACAATGAGCAGTTCTTC. Its translation is CASSDPGTGGNYNEQFF.

The chain recombines TRBV5-6 with TRBJ1-5, with unresolved D. CDR3 length: 14 amino acids. V dropped 4 bases and J dropped 10 bases, with 18 bases sitting between them. Germline CDR1 SGHDT, CDR2 YYEEEE. The CDR3 protein is CASSRRSPPSPQHF. The CDR3, as DNA: TGTGCCAGCAGCCGGCGGTCTCCCCCCAGTCCCCAGCATTTT.

The V gene is TRBV2, the J gene TRBJ1-4, with D unresolved. The CDR3 is 13 residues long. Trimming left V 5 bases short and J 7 bases short, with 11 bases between. Germline V gene lookup returns CDR1 SNHLY and CDR2 FYNNEI. The CDR3 here is CASSQEDGEKLFF. CDR3 bases: TGTGCCAGCAGTCAGGAGGATGGTGAAAAACTGTTTTTT.

The J gene is TRBJ2-1, the V gene TRBV13; D remains ambiguous. The CDR3 covers 15 residues. The V end lost 1 base, the J end lost 8 bases, and 15 bases lay between the germline ends. The germline V gene has CDR1 PRHDT and CDR2 FYEKMQ (reference sequence). The CDR3 loop reads CASSLEVGSADEQFF. The CDR3 DNA reads as TGTGCCAGCAGCTTAGAGGTCGGCTCGGCGGATGAGCAGTTCTTC. The full variable domain, with the rest looked up from reference TRBV13 and TRBJ2-1, is AAGVIQSPRHLIKEKRETATLKCYPIPRHDTVYWYQQGPGQDPQFLISFYEKMQSDKGSIPDRFSAQQFSDYHSELNMSSLELGDSALYFCASSLEVGSADEQFFGPGTRLTVL.

This chain uses TRBV18 with TRBJ2-7; D possibly corresponds to TRBD1 (8 bases). Trimming took 0 bases from V and 3 from J, leaving 15 bases between them. The germline CDR1 and CDR2 sequences are KGHSH and LQKENI. The CDR3 totals 16 residues. In nucleotides, the CDR3 is TGTGCCAGCTCACCACCTGACAGGGGAGGGTTCTACGAGCAGTACTTC. Protein product: CASSPPDRGGFYEQYF.

CDR3 region: CASSREPNYGYTF. The CDR3 DNA is TGTGCCAGCAGTCGGGAACCTAACTATGGCTACACCTTC. The chain joins TRBV2 to TRBJ1-2, with D hard to call. The CDR3 loop spans 13 amino acids. Germline V CDR1 and CDR2: SNHLY, FYNNEI. Trimming pared 5 bases from V and 0 bases from J, leaving 7 bases between.

The chain is built from TRBV5-1 and TRBJ1-1, with 7 bases aligning to TRBD1. This CDR3 spans 14 amino acids. The germline V gene has CDR1 SGHRS and CDR2 YFSETQ. V trimming: 1 base; J trimming: 3 bases; junction bases outside the gene matches: 3. Here the CDR3 DNA reads TGCGCCAGCAGCTTGTCAGGGGGAGACACTGAAGCTTTCTTT. Its translation: CASSLSGGDTEAFF.

CDR3 nucleotide sequence: TGTGCCAGCAGCTTATCGGGGGTGGGTGGCTACGAGCAGTACTTC. This sequence encodes CASSLSGVGGYEQYF. V usage is TRBV7-9 and J usage is TRBJ2-7; tentative D call: TRBD2 (6 bases). The V gene's germline CDR1 is SEHNR and CDR2 FQNEAQ (reference sequence). The CDR3 is 15 amino acids. V gave up 2 bases and J gave up 3 bases, with 14 bases separating them. Looking up the rest from reference TRBV7-9 and TRBJ2-7 gives the full variable domain: DTGVSQNPRHKITKRGQNVTFRCDPISEHNRLYWYRQTLGQGPEFLTYFQNEAQLEKSRLLSDRFSAERPKGSFSTLEIQRTEQGDSAMYLCASSLSGVGGYEQYFGPGTRLTVT.

DNA for the CDR3: TGTGCCAGCAGCCGGGACAGGGGAGAGTTGGCTTTCTTT. Its translation: CASSRDRGELAFF. V usage is TRBV6-4 and J usage is TRBJ1-1, with 10 bases matching TRBD1. Germline V gene sequence: CDR1 MRHNA, CDR2 SNTAGT. The CDR3 length is 13 residues. Losses at the gene ends were 6 bases for V and 11 bases for J; bases not matched to a gene: 9.

This chain joins TRBV7-6 and TRBJ2-2; 7 bases align to TRBD1. The J segment lost 1 base and the V segment lost 5 bases, leaving 10 bases of the junction unmatched. Germline CDR1 and CDR2: SGHVS and FNYEAQ. This CDR3 spans 17 amino acids. CDR3 nucleotide sequence: TGTGCCAGCAGCACAGGGGCTGTTGAATGGAACACCGGGGAGCTGTTTTTT. The encoded protein is CASSTGAVEWNTGELFF.

This rearrangement joins TRBV5-4 to TRBJ1-2; D may be TRBD1 (6 bases). Trimming took off 0 bases at V and 4 bases at J, with 19 bases between the two ends. This CDR3 comprises 17 residues. From germline, CDR1 is SGHNT and CDR2 YYREEE (reference sequence). CDR3 sequence: CASSLAPGARGVYGYTF. CDR3 DNA sequence: TGTGCCAGCAGCTTGGCCCCAGGGGCCCGGGGTGTCTATGGCTACACCTTC.

The chain employs TRBV7-2 and TRBJ1-4; the match to TRBD1 covers 10 bases. Germline V CDR1 and CDR2: SGHTA, FQGNSA. Trimming at V came to 7 bases and at J to 8 bases, leaving 10 bases not matched to a gene. CDR3 length: 15 residues. CDR3 protein: CASTAGQGFREKLFF. The CDR3 bases are TGTGCCAGCACCGCGGGACAGGGGTTTAGGGAAAAACTGTTTTTT.

The chain joins TRBV6-5 to TRBJ2-1, with 8 bases lining up with TRBD2. The V gene end was trimmed by 0 bases and the J gene end by 7 bases; junction bases not matched to a gene: 5. CDR3 length equals 15 residues. Germline lookup yields CDR1 MNHEY and CDR2 SVGAGI. The CDR3 nucleotides read TGTGCCAGCAGTTACTCGGGACTAGGACCAAATGAGCAGTTCTTC. Encoded protein: CASSYSGLGPNEQFF.

J is TRBJ2-3 and V is TRBV6-5; 11 bases match TRBD2. The CDR3 has 15 amino acids. Germline loops: CDR1 MNHEY, CDR2 SVGAGI. With 4 bases clipped from V and 6 bases from J, the junction kept 6 bases outside the gene matches. The CDR3 DNA sequence: TGTGCCAGCAGTTTGGTAGCGGGGGGGCCTGATACGCAGTATTTT. Amino acid sequence: CASSLVAGGPDTQYF.

The gene calls are TRBV5-1 and TRBJ2-5, with TRBD2 as a possible D gene (5 bases). CDR1 SGHRS and CDR2 YFSETQ come from the germline V gene. The CDR3 totals 16 residues. V was pared by 5 bases and J by 2 bases, with 19 bases between. This CDR3 is CASSPRGPALQETQYF. As DNA, the CDR3 is TGCGCCAGCAGTCCCCGGGGTCCAGCACTACAAGAGACCCAGTACTTC.

The chain joins TRBV5-1 to TRBJ1-3; TRBD1 agrees at 9 bases. J was trimmed by 2 bases and V by 2 bases; bases with no gene match: 2. Germline CDR1 and CDR2: SGHRS and YFSETQ. This CDR3 is 15 amino acids long. CDR3 residues: CASSLWTGAGNTIYF. CDR3 DNA: TGCGCCAGCAGCTTATGGACAGGGGCTGGAAACACCATATATTTT.

The chain carries TRBV4-1 and TRBJ2-7; 14 positions agree with TRBD2. The CDR3 sequence is 18 residues long. Trimming removed 1 base from V and 2 bases from J; junction bases left unmatched: 7. Germline V gives CDR1 MGHRA, CDR2 YSYEKL. The CDR3 DNA reads TGCGCCAGCAGCCAAGTTCCGACTAGCGGGGGGGGGCCCTACGAGCAGTACTTC. It codes for CASSQVPTSGGGPYEQYF.

J is TRBJ1-2 and V is TRBV7-9, with 9 bases lining up with TRBD1. CDR1 and CDR2 (germline): SEHNR, FQNEAQ (reference sequence). CDR3 length: 18 residues. The V segment lost 5 bases and the J segment 2 bases; nucleotides outside the gene matches: 15. The DNA of the CDR3 is TGTGCCAGCAGCCCGACCGAGGGGACAGGGTGGGCGAACTATGGCTACACCTTC. Translating gives CASSPTEGTGWANYGYTF.

The chain has TRBV5-4 and TRBJ2-1; possible D gene TRBD2, 6 bases. With 5 bases removed from V and 2 bases from J, the gap between germline ends came to 11 bases. Germline CDR1 and CDR2: SGHNT and YYREEE (reference sequence). CDR3 length: 14 amino acids. CDR3 region: CASSLRETYNEQFF. In DNA, the CDR3 is TGTGCCAGCAGTCTTCGGGAGACCTACAATGAGCAGTTCTTC.

The genes are TRBV10-3 and TRBJ2-3, with a tentative D call TRBD2 (5 bases). The CDR3 is 13 residues long. Germline V gene sequence: CDR1 ENHRY, CDR2 SYGVKD. V lost 10 bases and J 2 bases, leaving 13 bases between the germline ends. The CDR3 here is CATSDSYTDTQYF. As DNA, the CDR3 is TGTGCCACGTCGGACTCGTACACAGATACGCAGTATTTT.

This chain joins TRBV25-1 and TRBJ2-3, with a weak D call TRBD1 (6 bases). This CDR3 contains 13 residues. The V gene's germline CDR1 is MGHDK and CDR2 SYGVNS. V lost 6 bases and J 3 bases, leaving 10 bases between the germline ends. The CDR3 spells CASSLTGTDTQYF. DNA of the CDR3: TGTGCCAGCAGCCTAACAGGGACAGATACGCAGTATTTT. Full variable domain (outside the CDR3, taken from reference TRBV25-1 and TRBJ2-3): EADIYQTPRYLVIGTGKKITLECSQTMGHDKMYWYQQDPGMELHLIHYSYGVNSTEKGDLSSESTVSRIRTEHFPLTLESARPSHTSQYLCASSLTGTDTQYFGPGTRLTVL.

The chain has TRBV6-1 and TRBJ1-5, with 8 bases matching TRBD1. Germline values: CDR1 MNHNS, CDR2 SASEGT. The CDR3 is made up of 17 amino acids. V dropped 4 bases and J dropped 0; count of bases not matched to a gene: 8. CDR3 bases: TGTGCCAGCAGTGGAAAGGGGGGACAGGATAGCAATCAGCCCCAGCATTTT. Encoded protein: CASSGKGGQDSNQPQHF.

V is TRBV29-1 and J is TRBJ2-2; 7 bases line up with TRBD2. This CDR3 contains 11 residues. CDR1 SQVTM and CDR2 ANQGSEA come from the germline V gene. The CDR3 DNA reads TGCGGGGCGGGGGTCGTCGGGGAGCTGTTTTTT. Protein product: CGAGVVGELFF.